The 9 T cell receptor beta chains given below trace back to one sample, sequenced in a study of blood T cell repertoires in COVID-19. Produced via immunoSEQ multiplex PCR; TCRdb's table is partial and in-frame only. Altogether approximately 240,000 clones are present, roughly 80% being singletons, with the ten largest covering 1.3%. The specimen was PBMCs or T cells enriched from blood (not recorded which). These receptor sequences come from a woman aged 40 to 50 with acute COVID-19.

The chain has TRBV18 and TRBJ1-6; maybe TRBD1 (6 bases). CDR3 size: 18 residues. Per the germline V gene, CDR1 is KGHSH and CDR2 is LQKENI. V gave up 4 bases and J gave up 0 bases, with 16 bases separating them. The CDR3 DNA reads as TGTGCCAGCTCACGGCCGCAAACAGGGAGCTCCTATAATTCACCCCTCCACTTT. It specifies CASSRPQTGSSYNSPLHF.

The V and J genes are TRBV2 and TRBJ2-3, with 10 bases that match TRBD1. The CDR3 runs to 17 residues. J gave up 4 bases and V 4 bases, and 11 bases lay outside the gene matches. The germline gives CDR1 SNHLY, CDR2 FYNNEI. CDR3 nucleotide sequence: TGTGCCAGCAGTGTGACAGGGGGCGCGGTTGGGGCAGATACGCAGTATTTT. Protein product: CASSVTGGAVGADTQYF.

The gene calls are TRBV18 and TRBJ1-2; D remains unclear. The CDR3 is made up of 15 amino acids. Germline V gene data show CDR1 as KGHSH and CDR2 as LQKENI. V was cut by 1 base and J by 2 bases, with 11 bases left in between. CDR3 sequence (DNA): TGTGCCAGCTCACCACTCTCTATGGAGAACTATGGCTACACCTTC. Translated: CASSPLSMENYGYTF.

This chain joins TRBV7-9 and TRBJ2-7; 8 nucleotides align to TRBD1. The CDR3 contains 15 residues. V was pared by 2 bases and J by 1 base, with 4 bases of the junction left unmatched. Germline V gives CDR1 SEHNR, CDR2 FQNEAQ (reference sequence). CDR3 coding DNA: TGTGCCAGCAGCTTATCCGGGACAGGTTCCTACGAGCAGTACTTC. It codes for CASSLSGTGSYEQYF.

The chain is built from TRBV6-5 and TRBJ1-2; 10 bases are a match to TRBD1. Germline CDR1 reads MNHEY; CDR2 reads SVGAGI. The CDR3 totals 13 residues. V gave up 7 bases and J gave up 8 bases; unmatched junction bases: 7. The CDR3 nucleotides read TGTGCCAGCACCAGGGACAGGGGAAGAGGCTACACCTTC. Translated, it gives CASTRDRGRGYTF.

Only a few counts were recorded for this clone. The rearrangement uses TRBV19 and TRBJ2-3, with 12 nucleotides matching TRBD2. This CDR3 region has 18 residues. Per germline, CDR1 LNHDA and CDR2 SQIVND (reference sequence). After removal of 0 bases from V and 0 bases from J, the junction contained 4 bases not matched to a gene. The CDR3 nucleotides read TGTGCCAGTAGTATAGAGACTAGCGGGGGCCCTAGCACAGATACGCAGTATTTT. It translates to CASSIETSGGPSTDTQYF.

This chain joins TRBV7-2 and TRBJ2-4; tentatively, D is TRBD2 (5 bases). CDR3 length: 13 amino acids. The germline V gene encodes CDR1 SGHTA and CDR2 FQGNSA. The ends were cut back, 3 bases at V and 6 bases at J, with 9 bases in the middle. The CDR3 here is CASSFGEVNIQYF. The CDR3 nucleotides are TGTGCCAGCAGCTTCGGGGAAGTAAACATTCAGTACTTC.

This clone was recorded once. The chain recombines TRBV29-1 with TRBJ1-1; D call uncertain. The CDR3 spans 13 residues. The germline V gene has CDR1 SQVTM and CDR2 ANQGSEA. V was clipped by 6 bases and J by 5 bases, with 16 bases between them. In DNA, the CDR3 is TGCAGCGTGTTACGTAACGGGGTGACTGAAGCTTTCTTT. This translates into CSVLRNGVTEAFF.

V gene TRBV19 combines with J gene TRBJ2-1, with a weak D call TRBD1 (6 bases). CDR1 LNHDA and CDR2 SQIVND come from the germline V gene (reference sequence). V was pared by 5 bases and J by 7 bases, with 15 bases between. This CDR3 is built from 14 residues. For the CDR3, the DNA is TGTGCCAGTAGTCTGGGGGCATTCGAAAATGAGCAGTTCTTC. It translates to CASSLGAFENEQFF. Using reference TRBV19 and TRBJ2-1 for the parts outside the CDR3, the full variable domain is DGGITQSPKYLFRKEGQNVTLSCEQNLNHDAMYWYRQDPGQGLRLIYYSQIVNDFQKGDIAEGYSVSREKKESFPLTVTSAQKNPTAFYLCASSLGAFENEQFFGPGTRLTVL.